A selection of T cell receptor beta chains follows, all from one sample in a study of T cells in Graves' hyperthyroidism and ophthalmopathy. TCRdb analysed the multiplex PCR reads with MiXCR anew, one entry per CDR3 protein. The sample carries 750,000 to 900,000 distinct CDR3 sequences, roughly 37% recorded once. Material: blood. The receptors come from a man between 18 and 35 years old with Graves' hyperthyroidism. CDR3s include the opening cysteine and the closing phenylalanine or tryptophan. The D gene is left open where the match is weak. Clone size is shown for a subset of rows, as once, few, many or a class of expanded clone.

clone_size,d_call,j_call,v_call,cdr3_aa,cdr3_nt
NA,NA,TRBJ1-2,TRBV7-6,CASSSLGEEGYTF,TGTGCCAGCAGCTCTCTAGGGGAAGAGGGCTACACCTTC
NA,TRBD1,TRBJ1-5,TRBV10-3,CAISSGQDSNQPQHF,TGTGCCATCAGCAGCGGACAGGACAGCAATCAGCCCCAGCATTTT
many,NA,TRBJ1-5,TRBV25-1,CASSELGDQPQHF,TGTGCCAGCAGTGAATTGGGGGACCAGCCCCAGCATTTT
NA,TRBD1,TRBJ1-5,TRBV7-2,CASSQEDRAQPQHF,TGTGCCAGCAGCCAAGAGGACAGGGCTCAGCCCCAGCATTTT
NA,TRBD2,TRBJ2-5,TRBV20-1,CSAQERGQETQYF,TGCAGTGCACAGGAGCGGGGGCAAGAGACCCAGTACTTC
many,NA,TRBJ2-7,TRBV7-3,CASSPPVRGRNEQYF,TGTGCCAGCAGCCCCCCGGTAAGGGGTCGCAACGAGCAGTACTTC
few,NA,TRBJ2-7,TRBV20-1,CSAPLDASEQYF,TGCAGTGCTCCATTGGACGCAAGCGAGCAGTACTTC
many,NA,TRBJ2-7,TRBV10-3,CAISPGGTDYEQYF,TGTGCCATCAGTCCCGGGGGGACAGACTACGAGCAGTACTTC
few,NA,TRBJ1-1,TRBV11-2,CASSLPFRTANTEAFF,TGTGCCAGCAGCCTTCCTTTCCGGACAGCTAACACTGAAGCTTTCTTT
many,NA,TRBJ2-5,TRBV4-1,CASSQEGQGETQYF,TGCGCCAGCAGCCAAGAGGGACAAGGAGAGACCCAGTACTTC
NA,NA,TRBJ1-2,TRBV7-9,CASETGEGYTF,TGTGCCAGCGAGACCGGGGAGGGCTACACCTTC
NA,TRBD1,TRBJ2-7,TRBV6-1,CASKRGQGLDEQYF,TGTGCCAGCAAGAGAGGACAGGGGCTCGACGAGCAGTACTTC
many,NA,TRBJ2-7,TRBV13,CASSSDVDEQYF,TGTGCCAGCAGCTCAGACGTGGACGAGCAGTACTTC
NA,NA,TRBJ2-5,TRBV20-1,CSARGRAKETQYF,TGCAGTGCCCGGGGTAGGGCCAAAGAGACCCAGTACTTC
NA,TRBD1,TRBJ1-2,TRBV29-1,CSLGGQDRVNGYTF,TGCAGCTTAGGCGGGCAGGACAGGGTCAATGGCTACACCTTC
NA,NA,TRBJ1-1,TRBV12-3/TRBV12-4,CASSSDRPRGTEAFF,TGTGCCAGCAGTTCGGACCGCCCTCGCGGCACTGAAGCTTTCTTT
NA,TRBD1,TRBJ2-5,TRBV11-2,CASSLDYQGAKETQYF,TGTGCCAGCAGCTTAGACTATCAGGGGGCTAAAGAGACCCAGTACTTC
NA,NA,TRBJ1-5,TRBV25-1,CASSASTVGDQPQHF,TGTGCCAGCAGTGCTAGTACCGTCGGAGATCAGCCCCAGCATTTT
NA,NA,TRBJ2-7,TRBV29-1,CRPTGGVYEQYF,TGCAGGCCCACAGGGGGGGTCTACGAGCAGTACTTC
many,NA,TRBJ2-7,TRBV7-6,CASSFLGETYEQYF,TGTGCCAGCAGCTTTTTGGGGGAAACGTACGAGCAGTACTTC
few,NA,TRBJ1-2,TRBV5-1,CASSLAGEDGYTF,TGCGCCAGCAGCTTGGCAGGGGAGGACGGCTACACCTTC
many,TRBD1,TRBJ1-4,TRBV11-3,CASSVEGQGNEKLFF,TGTGCCAGCAGTGTCGAAGGACAGGGGAATGAAAAACTGTTTTTT
many,NA,TRBJ1-2,TRBV9,CASSSWPYGYTF,TGTGCCAGCAGCTCCTGGCCGTATGGCTACACCTTC
few,NA,TRBJ2-7,TRBV12-3/TRBV12-4,CASSLARSAPRYF,TGTGCCAGCAGTTTAGCGAGAAGCGCCCCTCGGTACTTC
NA,NA,TRBJ1-1,TRBV7-9,CASSPTAQATEAFF,TGTGCCAGCAGCCCGACTGCTCAGGCCACTGAAGCTTTCTTT
many,NA,TRBJ2-2,TRBV24-1,CATSDQRDTGELFF,TGTGCCACCAGTGACCAAAGAGACACCGGGGAGCTGTTTTTT
few,NA,TRBJ1-2,TRBV6-6,CASNPTGDYGYTF,TGTGCCAGCAACCCGACAGGAGACTATGGCTACACCTTC
NA,TRBD2,TRBJ2-5,TRBV7-9,CASSLDGGGWTQYF,TGTGCCAGCAGCCTGGACGGGGGGGGCTGGACCCAGTACTTC
NA,NA,TRBJ2-7,TRBV6-1,CASKGPVRGGNEQYF,TGTGCCAGCAAGGGCCCAGTGAGGGGTGGGAACGAGCAGTACTTC
NA,NA,TRBJ1-1,TRBV9,CASSVGSGTYTEAFF,TGTGCCAGCAGCGTAGGCTCCGGGACTTACACTGAAGCTTTCTTT
once,NA,TRBJ1-4,TRBV10-3,CASSTGNGYEKLFF,TGTGCCAGCAGTACAGGGAACGGCTATGAAAAACTGTTTTTT
many,TRBD2,TRBJ2-7,TRBV10-3,CAISGREGQLTYEQYF,TGTGCCATCAGTGGGCGGGAGGGACAGTTGACCTACGAGCAGTACTTC
many,NA,TRBJ1-1,TRBV10-3,CAISESGRLNTEAFF,TGTGCCATCAGTGAGTCGGGTAGGTTGAACACTGAAGCTTTCTTT
NA,TRBD1,TRBJ1-2,TRBV25-1,CASLPGTVYGYTF,TGTGCCAGCCTACCCGGGACAGTATATGGCTACACCTTC
NA,NA,TRBJ1-5,TRBV12-3/TRBV12-4,CASSFGSLNQPQHF,TGTGCCAGCAGTTTCGGCAGCCTGAATCAGCCCCAGCATTTT
NA,NA,TRBJ1-6,TRBV11-3,CASSLWKRGVSNSPLHF,TGTGCCAGCAGCTTATGGAAACGAGGGGTGAGTAATTCACCCCTCCACTTT
NA,TRBD1,TRBJ1-1,TRBV4-1,CASSPSTGRGAEAFF,TGCGCCAGCAGCCCGTCGACAGGGCGAGGCGCTGAAGCTTTCTTT
NA,NA,TRBJ1-1,TRBV12-3/TRBV12-4,CASSFTDSTEAFF,TGTGCCAGCAGTTTCACGGACAGCACTGAAGCTTTCTTT
NA,TRBD1,TRBJ1-1,TRBV7-9,CASSNTRDRDGNTEAFF,TGTGCCAGCAGCAACACCCGGGACAGGGATGGAAACACTGAAGCTTTCTTT
NA,NA,TRBJ2-5,TRBV14,CASSYPSSGPGPETQYF,TGTGCCAGCAGTTACCCGTCCAGCGGTCCGGGGCCAGAGACCCAGTACTTC